A single sample is the source of the 30 T cell receptor beta chains below, sequenced in a study of blood T cell repertoires in COVID-19. The data were produced by immunoSEQ multiplex PCR, yet TCRdb's version contains in-frame clones alone and is incomplete. The repertoire holds 300,000 to 350,000 clones, with about 85% as singletons. Sequenced material: peripheral blood. The source of these receptors is a man aged 18 to 35 with active or convalescent COVID-19.

V usage is TRBV6-5 and J usage is TRBJ1-3, with a possible D match to TRBD1 (6 bases). V was trimmed by 0 bases and J by 6 bases, leaving 15 bases between them. This CDR3 has 16 amino acids. The germline V gene encodes CDR1 MNHEY and CDR2 SVGAGI. CDR3 sequence: CASSYSIQGFVNTIYF. The CDR3 DNA reads as TGTGCCAGCAGTTACTCAATACAGGGATTTGTAAACACCATATATTTT.

This clone was detected only once. The chain uses TRBV25-1 and TRBJ1-2; D unclear. V lost 6 bases and J lost 3, with 11 bases in between. Germline CDR1 MGHDK, CDR2 SYGVNS. The CDR3 covers 13 residues. The CDR3 DNA is TGTGCCAGCAGCCTCGCGCCCGACTATGGCTACACCTTC. Protein sequence: CASSLAPDYGYTF.

This clone turned up a few times. The V call is TRBV5-1, the J call TRBJ2-7; 7 nucleotides align to TRBD1. Germline CDR1 is SGHRS and CDR2 is YFSETQ. Trimming removed 2 bases from V and 5 bases from J; junction bases left unmatched: 13. CDR3 length: 16 residues. CDR3 DNA: TGCGCCAGCAGCTTTATCCCTCATGTCAGGGGGAACGAGCAGTACTTC. It is translated as CASSFIPHVRGNEQYF.

V usage is TRBV7-8 and J usage is TRBJ1-3, with a weak D call TRBD1 (6 bases). This CDR3 is built from 17 residues. Trimming took 3 bases from V and 3 from J, leaving 18 bases between them. The germline gives CDR1 SGHVS, CDR2 FQNEAQ. This chain's CDR3 is CASSFYGGASRGNTIYF. For the CDR3, the DNA is TGTGCCAGCAGCTTTTACGGGGGGGCGAGTCGTGGAAACACCATATATTTT.

This rearrangement joins TRBV5-4 to TRBJ1-2, with D uncertain. The CDR3 consists of 13 residues. Between the trimmed V and J ends, which lost 3 bases and 5 bases, there was a span of 11 bases. Germline V gene sequence: CDR1 SGHNT, CDR2 YYREEE (reference sequence). CDR3 amino acids: CASSWKGVYGYTF. The CDR3 DNA follows: TGTGCCAGCAGCTGGAAAGGAGTGTATGGCTACACCTTC.

The V and J genes are TRBV24-1 and TRBJ2-2; D unresolved. From germline, CDR1 is KGHDR and CDR2 SFDVKD. CDR3 length equals 15 residues. Trimming pared 1 base from V and 2 bases from J, leaving 7 bases between. The CDR3 loop is CATSDFETNTGELFF. CDR3 DNA: TGTGCCACCAGTGATTTTGAGACTAACACCGGGGAGCTGTTTTTT.

J is TRBJ2-1 and V is TRBV11-2, with a tentative D call TRBD1 (6 bases). Germline V gene lookup returns CDR1 SGHAT and CDR2 FQNNGV. This CDR3 has 17 residues. V shed 0 bases and J shed 4 bases, with 16 bases lying between them. This CDR3 is CASSLDFIRGSYNEQFF. The CDR3 DNA follows: TGTGCCAGCAGCTTAGATTTTATCAGGGGCTCTTACAATGAGCAGTTCTTC.

The V and J genes are TRBV6-5 and TRBJ1-6, with 8 bases aligning to TRBD1. The V gene's germline CDR1 is MNHEY and CDR2 SVGAGI. Unmatched junction bases numbered 5, after V lost 4 bases and J lost 3 bases. The CDR3 spans 16 residues. The DNA of the CDR3 is TGTGCCAGCAGTTCCGGGACAGGCAACTATAATTCACCCCTCCACTTT. Protein sequence: CASSSGTGNYNSPLHF.

This CDR3 is CASSEALPKTSGRRNEQFF. The CDR3 DNA sequence: TGTGCCAGCAGTGAAGCGCTTCCCAAAACTAGCGGGAGGAGAAATGAGCAGTTCTTC. V usage is TRBV2 and J usage is TRBJ2-1, with 12 bases lining up with TRBD2. The V segment lost 0 bases and the J segment 7 bases; nucleotides outside the gene matches: 13. Per germline, CDR1 SNHLY and CDR2 FYNNEI. This CDR3 has 19 residues.

The chain recombines TRBV27 with TRBJ2-1; 11 positions match TRBD2. The V gene's germline CDR1 is MNHEY and CDR2 SMNVEV (reference sequence). Trimming removed 6 bases from V and 8 bases from J; junction bases left unmatched: 6. CDR3 length equals 14 residues. The CDR3 nucleotides read TGTGCCAGCAGCAATAGCGGGGGGGCGTATGAGCAGTTCTTC. Translation: CASSNSGGAYEQFF.

In regard to this clone: The same CDR3 also results from other DNA sequences found in this sample. The chain links TRBV9 to TRBJ2-7; 8 nucleotides align to TRBD2. From germline, CDR1 is SGDLS and CDR2 YYNGEE. The V gene end was trimmed by 4 bases and the J gene end by 4 bases; junction bases not matched to a gene: 7. The CDR3 extends over 14 amino acids. This CDR3 reads CASSPGTSGYEQYF. CDR3 coding DNA: TGTGCCAGCAGCCCCGGGACTAGTGGTTACGAGCAGTACTTC.

This sequence joins TRBV7-3 and TRBJ2-1, with no clear D. The CDR3 totals 13 residues. Germline CDR1 is SGHTA and CDR2 is FQGTGA. Trimming left V 5 bases short and J 10 bases short, with 15 bases between. CDR3 loop: CASSPQASAEQFF. CDR3 coding DNA: TGTGCCAGCAGCCCCCAAGCGTCAGCCGAGCAGTTCTTC.

In nucleotides, the CDR3 is TGTGCCAGCAGTTCTTGGACAGGTTCGGAAAAACTGTTTTTT. Protein: CASSSWTGSEKLFF. The J gene is TRBJ1-4, the V gene TRBV27; the match to TRBD1 covers 7 bases. This CDR3 spans 14 amino acids. After removal of 4 bases from V and 8 bases from J, the junction contained 7 bases not matched to a gene. Per germline, CDR1 MNHEY and CDR2 SMNVEV (reference sequence).

The rearrangement links TRBV6-2 or TRBV6-3 to TRBJ2-7; the D gene is possibly TRBD1 (5 bases). Germline V CDR1 and CDR2: MNHEY, SVGEGT. The CDR3 loop spans 14 amino acids. Trimming stripped 5 bases from V and 2 bases from J, with 13 bases between. CDR3 region: CASSERQNPYEQYF. The CDR3 bases are TGTGCCAGCAGTGAGAGACAGAATCCCTACGAGCAGTACTTC.

This CDR3 is CASSPQGVTDQPQHF. The CDR3 DNA is TGTGCCAGCAGCCCACAGGGGGTAACAGATCAGCCCCAGCATTTT. This chain links TRBV28 with TRBJ1-5, with TRBD1 identical over 8 bases. V shed 6 bases and J 5 bases; nucleotides not matched to a gene: 9. The germline V gene has CDR1 MDHEN and CDR2 SYDVKM. CDR3 length equals 15 residues. The entire variable domain, with the rest obtained from reference TRBV28 and TRBJ1-5, is as follows: DVKVTQSSRYLVKRTGEKVFLECVQDMDHENMFWYRQDPGLGLRLIYFSYDVKMKEKGDIPEGYSVSREKKERFSLILESASTNQTSMYLCASSPQGVTDQPQHFGDGTRLSIL.

The chain links TRBV5-1 to TRBJ2-1; TRBD2 matches at 7 bases. The CDR3 spans 14 residues. The V gene's germline CDR1 is SGHRS and CDR2 YFSETQ. The V segment lost 0 bases and the J segment 9 bases; nucleotides outside the gene matches: 6. CDR3 in amino acids: CASSLVGGSGEQFF. DNA for the CDR3: TGCGCCAGCAGCTTGGTAGGCGGGAGCGGTGAGCAGTTCTTC.

The rearrangement uses TRBV27 and TRBJ2-1; D not certain. V was cut by 5 bases and J by 3 bases, with 5 bases left in between. The CDR3 totals 12 residues. In germline, CDR1 is MNHEY, CDR2 SMNVEV (reference sequence). The CDR3 is CASSSRYNEQFF. The CDR3 DNA is TGTGCCAGCAGTAGCCGCTACAATGAGCAGTTCTTC.

This clone has only one observation. This chain joins TRBV5-1 and TRBJ2-5; 12 nucleotides agree with TRBD2. This CDR3 region has 16 residues. Trimming at V came to 4 bases and at J to 5 bases, leaving 9 bases not matched to a gene. CDR1 and CDR2 from the germline V gene are SGHRS and YFSETQ. For the CDR3, the DNA is TGCGCCAGCAGCCTAACGACTAGCGGGGGAGGTGAGACCCAGTACTTC. It encodes CASSLTTSGGGETQYF.

The V gene is TRBV12-5, the J gene TRBJ2-2; tentative D call: TRBD2 (6 bases). The V gene lost 5 bases and the J gene lost 3 bases, with 10 bases spanning the gap. Germline V lookup: CDR1 LGHNT, CDR2 FRNRAP. This CDR3 contains 14 residues. DNA for the CDR3: TGTGCTAGTGGTCGAGGAGGGGACACCGGGGAGCTGTTTTTT. This sequence encodes CASGRGGDTGELFF.

In regard to this clone: In the same sample, other DNA sequences code for this CDR3. V and J are TRBV19 and TRBJ1-1, with TRBD1 identical over 8 bases. The CDR3 runs 13 residues. Germline CDR1 is LNHDA and CDR2 is SQIVND (reference sequence). With 3 bases clipped from V and 5 bases from J, the junction kept 2 bases outside the gene matches. CDR3 sequence reads: CASSITGGTEAFF. The DNA of the CDR3 is TGTGCCAGTAGTATTACAGGGGGGACTGAAGCTTTCTTT.

The chain has TRBV6-5 and TRBJ1-5; 7 bases are a match to TRBD1. CDR3 length equals 15 residues. Germline V gene sequence: CDR1 MNHEY, CDR2 SVGAGI. V lost 4 bases, J lost 1 base, and 4 bases stayed unmatched. Written as DNA, the CDR3 is TGTGCCAGCAGTTTCCCGACAGGGAGCAATCAGCCCCAGCATTTT. It translates to CASSFPTGSNQPQHF.

The gene calls are TRBV27 and TRBJ2-7, with D possibly matching TRBD2 (5 bases). The ends were cut back, 4 bases at V and 5 bases at J, with 18 bases in the middle. Germline V lookup: CDR1 MNHEY, CDR2 SMNVEV (reference sequence). This CDR3 comprises 15 residues. The CDR3 loop is CASSSPSRGNHEQYF. The CDR3 region has the DNA TGTGCCAGCAGTTCCCCCTCAAGAGGGAATCACGAGCAGTACTTC.

The chain carries TRBV3-1 (or the pseudogene TRBV3-2) and TRBJ2-5, with 12 bases lining up with TRBD2. Germline loops: CDR1 LGHDT, CDR2 YNNKEL (reference sequence). Germline trimming cut 2 bases from V and 4 bases from J; bases unmatched to any gene: 5. The CDR3 contains 16 residues. The CDR3 reads CASSQRLAGVAETQYF. CDR3 nucleotides: TGTGCCAGCAGCCAACGACTAGCGGGAGTCGCAGAGACCCAGTACTTC.

The genes are TRBV5-1 and TRBJ2-7; 8 bases fit TRBD1. This CDR3 spans 14 amino acids. Germline trimming cut 4 bases from V and 1 base from J; bases unmatched to any gene: 4. CDR1 is SGHRS and CDR2 is YFSETQ in the germline V gene. The CDR3, as DNA: TGCGCCAGCAGCACACAGGGGGTTTCCTACGAGCAGTACTTC. Amino acids: CASSTQGVSYEQYF.

The rearrangement joins TRBV12-3 or TRBV12-4 to TRBJ2-3; no clear D gene. Trimming took 7 bases from V and 2 from J, leaving 10 bases between them. The CDR3 length is 13 residues. The CDR3 is CASNPDNTDTQYF. DNA for the CDR3: TGTGCCAGCAACCCAGACAACACAGATACGCAGTATTTT.

The chain links TRBV19 to TRBJ1-1; no clear D. Between the trimmed V and J ends, which lost 0 bases and 0 bases, there was a span of 5 bases. The V gene's germline CDR1 is LNHDA and CDR2 SQIVND (reference sequence). This CDR3 region has 14 residues. CDR3 bases: TGTGCCAGTAGTATAGAGGAGATGAACACTGAAGCTTTCTTT. Amino acid sequence: CASSIEEMNTEAFF. Complete variable domain (other parts from reference TRBV19 and TRBJ1-1): DGGITQSPKYLFRKEGQNVTLSCEQNLNHDAMYWYRQDPGQGLRLIYYSQIVNDFQKGDIAEGYSVSREKKESFPLTVTSAQKNPTAFYLCASSIEEMNTEAFFGQGTRLTVV.

The J gene is TRBJ2-5, the V gene TRBV9; 15 nucleotides line up with TRBD2. V dropped 4 bases and J dropped 6; count of bases not matched to a gene: 7. The CDR3 covers 16 residues. Germline lookup yields CDR1 SGDLS and CDR2 YYNGEE. CDR3 in DNA: TGTGCCAGCAGCCCCCAGGGACTAGCGGGAGGAAAGACCCAGTACTTC. It yields the protein CASSPQGLAGGKTQYF.

This clone was observed a single time. This chain links TRBV28 with TRBJ2-7; D may be TRBD1 (6 bases). Germline CDR1 and CDR2: MDHEN and SYDVKM. With 6 bases removed from V and 2 bases from J, the gap between germline ends came to 17 bases. The CDR3 contains 15 residues. The CDR3 spells CASRDPPGAPYEQYF. CDR3 nucleotide sequence: TGTGCCAGCAGGGACCCTCCAGGGGCGCCCTACGAGCAGTACTTC.

Points on this clone: A junction end diverges from the germline sequence, so it may reflect a read error. Written as DNA, the CDR3 is TGTGCCAGCAGCGAAGGCTTCGGCACCCCTGAGGGTGGAGATACGCAGTATTTT. This codes for CASSEGFGTPEGGDTQYF. The rearrangement uses TRBV2 and TRBJ2-3; D may be TRBD2 (5 bases). The CDR3 has 18 amino acids. Germline CDR1 and CDR2: SNHLY and FYNNEI.

V and J are TRBV3-1 (or the pseudogene TRBV3-2) and TRBJ2-7, with 7 bases that match TRBD1. Trimming cost V 3 bases and J 6 bases; bases outside gene matches: 11. The CDR3 length is 15 residues. Per germline, CDR1 LGHDT and CDR2 YNNKEL (reference sequence). In DNA form, the CDR3 reads TGTGCCAGCAGCCAGCTCAACAGGGGAACCGTCGAGCAGTACTTC. Translating it yields CASSQLNRGTVEQYF.